This T cell receptor beta chain was captured in a study of blood T cell repertoires in COVID-19. Whole-study context: Samples taken during acute and convalescent COVID-19 were collected in the United States, Italy and Spain.

Trimming at V came to 5 bases and at J to 9 bases, leaving 7 bases not matched to a gene. The CDR3 loop spans 13 amino acids. Germline V gene lookup returns CDR1 SGHAT and CDR2 FQNNGV. Seattle researchers signed up patients amid active infection and tracked them longitudinally. Per the study methods: From reference gene primer amplification, estimates of nucleated cell counts were derived. Sequencing used immunoSEQ multiplex PCR; TCRdb keeps in-frame clones, though not all of them. V, J and clone size reflect that table, while D and trimming were determined from the DNA. Of 250,000 to 300,000 clones listed, 90% to 95% were seen once; the top ten hold 2% to 2.5%.

The chain carries TRBV11-2 and TRBJ1-5, with 7 bases aligning to TRBD1. This sequence was found in a woman in her twenties or thirties with COVID-19, enrolled during active disease. The sequenced sample consisted of peripheral blood. CDR3 sequence reads: CASSQQGLRPQHF. Here the CDR3 DNA reads TGTGCCAGCAGCCAACAGGGGCTGCGGCCCCAGCATTTT.